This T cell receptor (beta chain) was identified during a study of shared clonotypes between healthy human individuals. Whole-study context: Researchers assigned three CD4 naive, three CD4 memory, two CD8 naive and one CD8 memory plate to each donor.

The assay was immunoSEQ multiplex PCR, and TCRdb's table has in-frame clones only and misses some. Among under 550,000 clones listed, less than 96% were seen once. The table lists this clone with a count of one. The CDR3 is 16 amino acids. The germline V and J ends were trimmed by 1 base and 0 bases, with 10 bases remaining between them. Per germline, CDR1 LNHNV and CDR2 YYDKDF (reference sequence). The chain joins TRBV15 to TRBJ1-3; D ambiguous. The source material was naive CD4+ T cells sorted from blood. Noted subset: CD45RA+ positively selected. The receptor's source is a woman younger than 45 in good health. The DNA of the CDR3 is TGTGCCACCAGCAGAGTTGGAGAGAGCTCTGGAAACACCATATATTTT. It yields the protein CATSRVGESSGNTIYF.